The rows below give T cell receptor beta chains drawn from one sample of a study of vaccination and CD4 T cells after COVID-19. Using its own MiXCR run on the PCR reads, TCRdb lists one record per CDR3 protein. The table records nearly 8,500 distinct CDR3 sequences, roughly 36% of them present only once. The antigens of these receptors remain unknown. Sequencing input: CD4+ T cells from blood, cultured in vitro. Receptors were obtained from a human donor in good health. The CDR3 runs from the conserved cysteine through the conserved F or W. A D gene is named only where the DNA matches it firmly. Clone sizes are given selectively: once, few, many, or a class where the clone is expanded.

CDR3 length	D gene	clone size	J gene	V gene	CDR3 protein	CDR3 DNA
12	TRBD1	few	TRBJ1-1	TRBV20-1	CSARTGDTEAFF	TGCAGTGCTAGGACAGGGGACACTGAAGCTTTCTTT
14	TRBD1	-	TRBJ1-1	TRBV19	CASSSRQGNTEAFF	TGTGCCAGTAGTAGCCGACAGGGGAACACTGAAGCTTTCTTT
14	-	-	TRBJ1-2	TRBV28	CASRSSGQPYGYTF	TGTGCCAGCAGATCTAGTGGACAGCCCTATGGCTACACCTTC
16	-	-	TRBJ2-2	TRBV7-8	CASSFSGIPGTGELFF	TGTGCCAGCAGCTTCTCAGGGATTCCGGGAACCGGGGAGCTGTTTTTT
16	-	few	TRBJ1-6	TRBV6-5	CASSYLSTQEGSPLHF	TGTGCCAGCAGTTACCTCAGTACCCAGGAAGGTTCACCCCTCCACTTT
17	TRBD1	-	TRBJ1-6	TRBV15	CATSRDNWTGGHSPLHF	TGTGCCACCAGCAGAGATAATTGGACAGGGGGCCATTCACCCCTCCACTTT
13	TRBD1	-	TRBJ1-2	TRBV6-1	CASSRDRGHGYTF	TGTGCCAGCAGCAGGGACAGGGGGCATGGCTACACCTTC
16	-	-	TRBJ2-2	TRBV2	CASSVGRSHSTGELFF	TGTGCCAGCAGTGTGGGCAGATCCCATTCGACCGGGGAGCTGTTTTTT
15	-	-	TRBJ1-2	TRBV4-1	CASSPGEGGSYGYTF	TGCGCCAGCAGCCCCGGGGAGGGGGGGTCGTATGGCTACACCTTC
14	-	-	TRBJ1-5	TRBV16	CASSQGYSDQPQHF	TGTGCCAGCAGCCAAGGATATAGCGATCAGCCCCAGCATTTT
13	-	-	TRBJ1-1	TRBV5-8	CASSLTYGTEAFF	TGTGCCAGCAGCTTGACATATGGCACTGAAGCTTTCTTT
12	-	few	TRBJ1-2	TRBV5-8	CASSLDGYGYTF	TGTGCCAGCAGCTTAGACGGCTATGGCTACACCTTC
15	TRBD1	-	TRBJ1-2	TRBV19	CASSMWDSRNYGYTF	TGTGCCAGTAGTATGTGGGACAGCCGGAACTATGGCTACACCTTC
16	TRBD1	-	TRBJ2-5	TRBV6-4	CASSDVSGTGIETQYF	TGTGCCAGCAGTGACGTCTCCGGGACAGGGATAGAGACCCAGTACTTC
11	TRBD2	-	TRBJ2-7	TRBV30	CAGRGYYEQYF	TGTGCCGGGCGGGGGTACTACGAGCAGTACTTC
15	TRBD1	-	TRBJ1-2	TRBV6-1	CASSEAGQGGYGYTF	TGTGCCAGCAGTGAAGCAGGACAGGGAGGCTATGGCTACACCTTC
16	-	-	TRBJ1-2	TRBV12-3/TRBV12-4	CASSLFSGARSYGYTF	TGTGCCAGCAGTTTATTTTCAGGGGCAAGGTCCTATGGCTACACCTTC
14	-	-	TRBJ1-5	TRBV20-1	CSATRRGINQPQHF	TGCAGTGCTACAAGGAGGGGAATCAATCAGCCCCAGCATTTT
13	-	few	TRBJ1-5	TRBV27	CASSFMGNQPQHF	TGTGCCAGCAGTTTTATGGGCAATCAGCCCCAGCATTTT
11	-	-	TRBJ2-5	TRBV2	CASSEWETQYF	TGTGCCAGCAGTGAATGGGAGACCCAGTACTTC
13	-	-	TRBJ2-3	TRBV14	CASNPTGPGTQYF	TGTGCCAGCAACCCAACAGGGCCCGGTACGCAGTATTTT
14	TRBD1	few	TRBJ1-5	TRBV10-1	CASSPDRVGQPQHF	TGCGCCAGCAGTCCGGACAGGGTTGGTCAGCCCCAGCATTTT
11	-	-	TRBJ2-1	TRBV7-9	CASSFGQEQFF	TGTGCCAGCAGCTTCGGACAGGAGCAGTTCTTC
12	-	few	TRBJ1-1	TRBV2	CASSEGTREAFF	TGTGCCAGCAGTGAGGGTACCAGGGAGGCTTTCTTT
13	-	-	TRBJ1-2	TRBV6-4	CASSTFFLGGYTF	TGTGCCAGCTCAACTTTCTTCTTAGGAGGCTACACCTTC
16	TRBD2	-	TRBJ2-3	TRBV12-3/TRBV12-4	CASSPALAGVQDTQYF	TGTGCCAGCAGTCCAGCACTAGCGGGGGTTCAAGATACGCAGTATTTT
17	-	few	TRBJ1-1	TRBV15	CATSRVGQVLMNTEAFF	TGTGCCACCAGCAGAGTAGGGCAGGTCCTCATGAACACTGAAGCTTTCTTT
13	-	-	TRBJ2-7	TRBV20-1	CSAPRAPLYEQYF	TGCAGTGCTCCTCGGGCCCCGTTATACGAGCAGTACTTC
12	-	few	TRBJ2-3	TRBV19	CASSITIGAQYF	TGTGCCAGTAGTATCACGATCGGAGCGCAGTATTTT
13	-	-	TRBJ2-2	TRBV6-1	CASEGERTGELFF	TGTGCCAGCGAGGGGGAGCGCACCGGGGAGCTGTTTTTT
15	-	few	TRBJ1-6	TRBV7-8	CASSWGPKGNSPLHF	TGTGCCAGCAGTTGGGGCCCAAAAGGAAATTCACCCCTCCACTTT
15	-	-	TRBJ2-5	TRBV9	CASSLGTIYQETQYF	TGTGCCAGCAGCCTCGGGACAATTTACCAAGAGACCCAGTACTTC
14	-	-	TRBJ1-2	TRBV20-1	CSAEAPGRSDGYTF	TGCAGTGCCGAGGCTCCAGGGCGGAGTGATGGCTACACCTTC
13	-	once	TRBJ2-3	TRBV7-3	CASSLSKADTQYF	TGTGCCAGCAGCTTATCGAAGGCAGATACGCAGTATTTT
17	-	-	TRBJ2-2	TRBV15	CATSRGADYANTGELFF	TGTGCCACCAGCAGAGGTGCAGACTACGCGAACACCGGGGAGCTGTTTTTT
16	-	-	TRBJ1-1	TRBV20-1	CSAQGRGRVMNTEAFF	TGCAGTGCCCAAGGGAGGGGCAGGGTGATGAACACTGAAGCTTTCTTT
16	TRBD1	-	TRBJ1-2	TRBV7-9	CASSSGTGPPYYGYTF	TGTGCCAGCAGCTCCGGGACAGGGCCCCCTTACTATGGCTACACCTTC
18	TRBD2	few	TRBJ2-5	TRBV20-1	CSARDPLAGGLNTETQYF	TGCAGTGCTAGAGATCCGCTAGCGGGGGGGCTAAATACTGAGACCCAGTACTTC
14	-	-	TRBJ1-1	TRBV20-1	CRAVTLTINTEAFF	TGCAGGGCCGTAACCTTAACAATTAACACTGAAGCTTTCTTT
15	-	medium-sized	TRBJ1-5	TRBV7-9	CASSHQGKGNQPQHF	TGTGCCAGCAGCCACCAGGGTAAAGGCAATCAGCCCCAGCATTTT
15	TRBD1	-	TRBJ1-6	TRBV18	CASSPRDSINSPLHF	TGTGCCAGCTCACCACGGGACAGTATTAATTCACCCCTCCACTTT
14	-	few	TRBJ1-5	TRBV15	CATSRDSGNQPQHF	TGTGCCACCAGCAGAGATTCCGGCAATCAGCCCCAGCATTTT
13	-	-	TRBJ1-2	TRBV27	CASSFRGGYGYTF	TGTGCCAGCAGTTTCCGAGGGGGCTATGGCTACACCTTC
15	TRBD1	-	TRBJ1-2	TRBV7-2	CASSPLGQGNYGYTF	TGTGCCAGCAGCCCATTGGGACAGGGGAACTATGGCTACACCTTC
15	-	once	TRBJ2-2	TRBV5-5	CASSLGRGNTGELFF	TGTGCCAGCAGCTTGGGGCGGGGAAACACCGGGGAGCTGTTTTTT
14	-	-	TRBJ2-5	TRBV9	CASSVGDDQETQYF	TGTGCCAGCAGCGTAGGGGACGACCAAGAGACCCAGTACTTC
18	-	-	TRBJ2-5	TRBV9	CASSVARASVGKEETQYF	TGTGCCAGCAGCGTAGCTCGGGCTAGCGTGGGAAAAGAAGAGACCCAGTACTTC
15	TRBD1	-	TRBJ2-5	TRBV6-1	CASSGGQADQETQYF	TGTGCCAGCAGTGGGGGACAGGCTGACCAAGAGACCCAGTACTTC